This TCR beta chain was recorded in a study of CXCR3-negative and CXCR3-positive naive CD8 T cells. Study background: The dataset comprises 120 million to 150 million TRB reads in total, with about 1.5 +/- 0.3 million reads per library. General study points: Memory CD8+ cells showed much lower diversity, while both naive subsets were comparably high. Naive cells, whether CXCR3-negative or CXCR3-positive, had similar TRBV-TRBJ usage, while memory cells differed.

CDR3 length equals 15 residues. Germline CDR1 is SGHDN and CDR2 is FVKESK. With respect to this clonotype: Its antigen remains unknown.

cDNA libraries for TRB were generated by 5' RACE incorporating UMI labels. TCRdb reprocessed the 5' RACE reads and stores each CDR3 protein as one record, lacking DNA. Its clone listing holds 20,000 to 25,000 distinct CDR3 sequences. The TCR was taken from a human donor in good health. Some clones in this sample may be carry-over from other donors' samples. The sequenced material came from memory CD8+ T cells from blood. The J gene is TRBJ2-3, the V gene TRBV14. The CDR3 protein is CASSQKPSSTDTQYF.